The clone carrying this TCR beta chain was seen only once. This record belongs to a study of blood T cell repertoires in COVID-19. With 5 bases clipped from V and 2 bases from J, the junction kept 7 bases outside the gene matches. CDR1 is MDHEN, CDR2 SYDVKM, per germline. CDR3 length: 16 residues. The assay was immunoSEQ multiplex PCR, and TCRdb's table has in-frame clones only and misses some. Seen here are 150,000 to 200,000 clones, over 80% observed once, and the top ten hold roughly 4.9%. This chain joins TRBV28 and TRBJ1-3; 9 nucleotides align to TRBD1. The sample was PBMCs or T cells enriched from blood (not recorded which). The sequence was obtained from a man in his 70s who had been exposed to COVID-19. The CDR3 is CASSTGGASPGNTIYF. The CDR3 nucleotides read TGTGCCAGCAGTACAGGGGGCGCGTCTCCTGGAAACACCATATATTTT.